Below, 9 T cell receptor beta chains from the same sample are listed, as sequenced in a study of shared clonotypes between healthy human individuals. Data came from immunoSEQ multiplex PCR; TCRdb stores just in-frame clones and leaves some out. The sample includes millions of clones, more than 85% of them seen just once. Sequenced: naive CD4+ T cells from PBMCs. The subset: CD45RA+ positively selected. The receptors originated from a man in his late teens or twenties in good health. Some clones in this sample may be carry-over from other donors' samples.

The chain links TRBV28 to TRBJ2-5; 8 bases are shared with TRBD1. CDR1 MDHEN and CDR2 SYDVKM come from the germline V gene. The junction had 7 bases not matched to a gene; V was cut back by 6 bases and J by 4 bases. This CDR3 has 14 amino acids. CDR3 amino acids: CASRLWTGRETQYF. CDR3 DNA: TGTGCCAGCAGACTGTGGACAGGGAGAGAGACCCAGTACTTC. The full variable domain, its missing parts supplied by reference TRBV28 and TRBJ2-5, is DVKVTQSSRYLVKRTGEKVFLECVQDMDHENMFWYRQDPGLGLRLIYFSYDVKMKEKGDIPEGYSVSREKKERFSLILESASTNQTSMYLCASRLWTGRETQYFGPGTRLLVL.

V gene TRBV18 combines with J gene TRBJ2-5; TRBD1 might be the D (8 bases). The CDR3 is 17 amino acids. V was clipped by 1 base and J by 2 bases, with 17 bases between them. Germline values: CDR1 KGHSH, CDR2 LQKENI. The CDR3: CASSPRGQGGGQETQYF. In nucleotides, the CDR3 is TGTGCCAGCTCACCACGAGGACAGGGAGGGGGACAAGAGACCCAGTACTTC.

This clone has only one observation. The chain links TRBV18 to TRBJ2-1, with 10 nucleotides matching TRBD2. The CDR3 has 16 residues. Germline CDR1 KGHSH, CDR2 LQKENI. V lost 3 bases and J lost 0; bases outside the gene matches: 2. In nucleotides, the CDR3 is TGTGCCAGCTCACCTAGCGGGAGGAGCTCCTACAATGAGCAGTTCTTC. Its protein product is CASSPSGRSSYNEQFF.

This rearrangement joins TRBV7-2 to TRBJ2-5, with a possible D match to TRBD1 (5 bases). Germline CDR1 SGHTA, CDR2 FQGNSA. The CDR3 runs to 14 residues. Trimming removed 5 bases at V and 4 bases at J, with 14 bases between. CDR3 in amino acids: CASSVTRATETQYF. The DNA of the CDR3 is TGTGCCAGCAGCGTTACCAGGGCTACAGAGACCCAGTACTTC. The full variable domain, completed using reference TRBV7-2 and TRBJ2-5, is GAGVSQSPSNKVTEKGKDVELRCDPISGHTALYWYRQSLGQGLEFLIYFQGNSAPDKSGLPSDRFSAERTGGSVSTLTIQRTQQEDSAVYLCASSVTRATETQYFGPGTRLLVL.

In its sample, this clone was seen a few times. V gene TRBV19 combines with J gene TRBJ1-1, with D possibly being TRBD1 (5 bases). Trimming removed 3 bases from V and 3 bases from J, with 11 bases in between. The CDR3 extends over 14 amino acids. Germline CDR1 and CDR2: LNHDA and SQIVND (reference sequence). The CDR3 is CASSMRGGDTEAFF. CDR3 coding DNA: TGTGCCAGTAGTATGAGGGGAGGGGACACTGAAGCTTTCTTT.

Note on this clone: The same CDR3 can be traced to other DNA sequences in this sample. V and J are TRBV30 and TRBJ1-2; 7 bases agree with TRBD1. The V and J ends lost 1 base and 5 bases, in that order; junction bases with no gene match: 1. The CDR3 loop spans 12 amino acids. CDR1 GTSNPN and CDR2 SVGIG come from the germline V gene (reference sequence). CDR3 in amino acids: CAWSEQGYGYTF. CDR3 nucleotide sequence: TGTGCCTGGAGTGAACAGGGGTATGGCTACACCTTC. The variable domain in full, completed from reference TRBV30 and TRBJ1-2, reads SQTIHQWPATLVQPVGSPLSLECTVEGTSNPNLYWYRQAAGRGLQLLFYSVGIGQISSEVPQNLSASRPQDRQFILSSKKLLLSDSGFYLCAWSEQGYGYTFGSGTRLTVV.

The chain links TRBV28 to TRBJ2-7, with TRBD2 identical over 8 bases. The CDR3 runs to 16 residues. V was clipped by 7 bases and J by 2 bases; unmatched bases: 13. Germline loops: CDR1 MDHEN, CDR2 SYDVKM. CDR3 region: CASTHPREGRAYEQYF. DNA for the CDR3: TGTGCCAGCACCCACCCTCGGGAGGGGAGGGCCTACGAGCAGTACTTC.

This clone was seen once. V is TRBV7-6 and J is TRBJ2-7; D is possibly TRBD1 (5 bases). Between the trimmed V and J ends, which lost 3 bases and 6 bases, there was a span of 9 bases. Germline loops: CDR1 SGHVS, CDR2 FNYEAQ. This CDR3 has 12 amino acids. CDR3 in DNA: TGTGCCAGCAGCTTTACTCAGGGCGAGCAGTACTTC. Protein sequence: CASSFTQGEQYF.

The rearrangement joins TRBV6-1 to TRBJ1-5; TRBD1 might be the D (5 bases). Trimming shortened V by 4 bases and J by 0 bases, and 10 bases separated the two germline ends. The length of the CDR3 is 15 residues. Looked up from germline, CDR1 is MNHNS and CDR2 is SASEGT. The CDR3 protein is CASSGGRISNQPQHF. The CDR3 DNA is TGTGCCAGCAGTGGGGGCAGAATTAGCAATCAGCCCCAGCATTTT.